These 23 T cell receptor beta chains originate from one sample sequenced in a study of T cell responses to AZD1222 COVID-19 vaccine. The method was immunoSEQ multiplex PCR; TCRdb's version includes in-frame clones alone and lacks a portion of them. Of some 84,000 clones in the sample, roughly nine tenths were seen once. Sequencing used peripheral blood, obtained 28 days after the second AZD1222 dose. These receptors came from an adult who received the AZD1222 COVID-19 vaccine.

The V and J genes are TRBV5-1 and TRBJ1-1; TRBD1 matches at 9 bases. Trimming at V came to 4 bases and at J to 4 bases, leaving 5 bases not matched to a gene. Germline values: CDR1 SGHRS, CDR2 YFSETQ. The CDR3 contains 14 residues. Here the CDR3 reads CASSGTGWGTEAFF. Written as DNA, the CDR3 is TGCGCCAGCAGCGGGACAGGGTGGGGCACTGAAGCTTTCTTT.

The chain recombines TRBV10-3 with TRBJ2-7; 8 bases are a match to TRBD1. The length of the CDR3 is 15 residues. V trimming: 6 bases; J trimming: 0 bases; junction bases outside the gene matches: 7. CDR1 is ENHRY, CDR2 SYGVKD, per germline. CDR3 protein: CAISSGGASSYEQYF. CDR3 bases: TGTGCCATCAGCTCAGGGGGCGCCTCCTCCTACGAGCAGTACTTC.

The chain couples TRBV27 to TRBJ1-4; D uncertain. V shed 7 bases and J shed 8 bases, with 17 bases lying between them. The CDR3 is 14 amino acids. Germline values: CDR1 MNHEY, CDR2 SMNVEV (reference sequence). The CDR3, as DNA: TGTGCCAGCAAGTTGGCGGGCGTCCGGGAAAAACTGTTTTTT. Amino acids: CASKLAGVREKLFF. Full variable domain (rest looked up from reference TRBV27 and TRBJ1-4): EAQVTQNPRYLITVTGKKLTVTCSQNMNHEYMSWYRQDPGLGLRQIYYSMNVEVTDKGDVPEGYKVSRKEKRNFPLILESPSPNQTSLYFCASKLAGVREKLFFGSGTQLSVL.

J is TRBJ1-6 and V is TRBV28; D perhaps matches TRBD1 (6 bases). Germline V lookup: CDR1 MDHEN, CDR2 SYDVKM. This CDR3 has 14 residues. V was shortened by 6 bases and J by 6 bases, with 12 bases between the two germline ends. In nucleotides, the CDR3 is TGTGCCAGCAGAAAAGACAGGTCTAATTCACCCCTCCACTTT. Protein: CASRKDRSNSPLHF.

DNA for the CDR3: TGTGCCAGCAGCTTGGGACTAGCGGGTCGTAATGAGCAGTTCTTC. It specifies CASSLGLAGRNEQFF. V and J are TRBV5-4 and TRBJ2-1; 10 bases align to TRBD2. The V gene's germline CDR1 is SGHNT and CDR2 YYREEE (reference sequence). J gave up 7 bases and V 0 bases, and 4 bases lay outside the gene matches. This CDR3 comprises 15 residues. Based on the CDR3 plus reference TRBV5-4 and TRBJ2-1, the full variable domain is ETGVTQSPTHLIKTRGQQVTLRCSSQSGHNTVSWYQQALGQGPQFIFQYYREEENGRGNFPPRFSGLQFPNYSSELNVNALELDDSALYLCASSLGLAGRNEQFFGPGTRLTVL.

The chain recombines TRBV19 with TRBJ1-2, with TRBD1 as a possible D gene (5 bases). The germline V gene encodes CDR1 LNHDA and CDR2 SQIVND (reference sequence). V was clipped by 3 bases and J by 2 bases, with 16 bases between them. This CDR3 contains 16 residues. The chain's CDR3 is CASSMIQGSENYGYTF. In DNA, the CDR3 is TGTGCCAGTAGTATGATCCAGGGCAGCGAGAACTATGGCTACACCTTC.

This clone came up a few times. The chain uses TRBV27 and TRBJ1-4, with D maybe TRBD1 (5 bases). CDR3 length: 14 residues. Germline-derived CDR1 and CDR2 are MNHEY and SMNVEV (reference sequence). V gave up 8 bases and J gave up 7 bases, with 17 bases separating them. CDR3 residues: CASQNLGPSEKLFF. DNA for the CDR3: TGTGCCAGCCAAAATCTGGGACCCTCTGAAAAACTGTTTTTT.

The V gene is TRBV5-6, the J gene TRBJ2-3; TRBD1 might be the D (5 bases). Per the germline V gene, CDR1 is SGHDT and CDR2 is YYEEEE. The CDR3 length is 12 residues. The V gene lost 6 bases and the J gene lost 4 bases, with 9 bases spanning the gap. The chain's CDR3 is CASKGVSDTQYF. CDR3 bases: TGTGCCAGCAAAGGGGTGTCAGATACGCAGTATTTT.

The sample holds one count of this clone. The rearrangement links TRBV19 to TRBJ2-2; the D is unclear. With 6 bases removed from V and 0 bases from J, the gap between germline ends came to 5 bases. The CDR3 is 13 residues long. CDR1 is LNHDA, CDR2 SQIVND, per germline (reference sequence). The CDR3 DNA reads TGTGCCAGTAGAACTTCGAACACCGGGGAGCTGTTTTTT. Amino acid sequence: CASRTSNTGELFF.

The J gene is TRBJ1-2, the V gene TRBV20-1; a possible D gene is TRBD1 (5 bases). The V gene lost 3 bases and the J gene lost 5 bases, with 10 bases spanning the gap. Germline V gene data show CDR1 as DFQATT and CDR2 as SNEGSKA (reference sequence). The CDR3 length is 12 residues. The CDR3 here is CSASLGLYGYTF. The CDR3 region has the DNA TGCAGTGCTAGTCTGGGGCTGTATGGCTACACCTTC.

This clone appeared a few times. The V gene is TRBV30, the J gene TRBJ1-6, with 7 bases lining up with TRBD1. CDR3 length: 16 amino acids. Trimming removed 3 bases from V and 0 bases from J; junction bases left unmatched: 5. Germline-derived CDR1 and CDR2 are GTSNPN and SVGIG (reference sequence). As DNA, the CDR3 is TGTGCCTGGAGGGAGGGGGCAGGCTCCTATAATTCACCCCTCCACTTT. Protein sequence: CAWREGAGSYNSPLHF.

This sequence joins TRBV6-5 and TRBJ2-1, with TRBD1 as a possible D gene (6 bases). The CDR3 is 14 residues long. V was shortened by 6 bases and J by 0 bases, with 9 bases between the two germline ends. The germline V gene encodes CDR1 MNHEY and CDR2 SVGAGI. Here the CDR3 reads CASRLRGSYNEQFF. CDR3 nucleotides: TGTGCCAGCAGACTCAGGGGCTCCTACAATGAGCAGTTCTTC.

The J gene is TRBJ1-5, the V gene TRBV12-3 or TRBV12-4; D is uncertain. Deletions cut 8 bases from V and 3 bases from J, with 8 bases between. There are 12 residues in the CDR3. The CDR3 DNA follows: TGTGCCAGCGGAAGGGACAATCAGCCCCAGCATTTT. Amino acids: CASGRDNQPQHF.

The rearrangement uses TRBV7-6 and TRBJ2-2; 7 positions match TRBD1. The CDR3 has 16 residues. CDR1 is SGHVS, CDR2 FNYEAQ, per germline. The J segment lost 4 bases and the V segment lost 4 bases, leaving 9 bases of the junction unmatched. CDR3 nucleotide sequence: TGTGCCAGCAGCTCCCGGCGCAGGGGGAGCACCGGGGAGCTGTTTTTT. It yields the protein CASSSRRRGSTGELFF.

The chain uses TRBV19 and TRBJ2-1; D is possibly TRBD2 (5 bases). This CDR3 spans 14 amino acids. The germline V gene has CDR1 LNHDA and CDR2 SQIVND (reference sequence). V lost 4 bases and J lost 1, with 8 bases in between. CDR3 bases: TGTGCCAGTAGTAGGAGGCATTCCTACAATGAGCAGTTCTTC. This codes for CASSRRHSYNEQFF.

The V and J genes are TRBV7-9 and TRBJ2-1; TRBD2 matches 8 bases. Trimming at V came to 5 bases and at J to 2 bases, leaving 5 bases not matched to a gene. Germline CDR1 is SEHNR and CDR2 is FQNEAQ (reference sequence). This CDR3 spans 15 amino acids. This CDR3 is CASSNRGGAYNEQFF. The CDR3 DNA reads TGTGCCAGCAGCAACCGGGGGGGTGCCTACAATGAGCAGTTCTTC. Together with reference TRBV7-9 and TRBJ2-1, the CDR3 gives the full variable domain: DTGVSQNPRHKITKRGQNVTFRCDPISEHNRLYWYRQTLGQGPEFLTYFQNEAQLEKSRLLSDRFSAERPKGSFSTLEIQRTEQGDSAMYLCASSNRGGAYNEQFFGPGTRLTVL.

This chain joins TRBV7-2 and TRBJ1-2; TRBD1 matches 11 bases. Germline-derived CDR1 and CDR2 are SGHTA and FQGNSA. CDR3 length: 16 amino acids. The J segment lost 5 bases and the V segment lost 5 bases, leaving 10 bases of the junction unmatched. The CDR3 bases are TGTGCCAGCAGCCCCAGGGGGACAGGGGGTGGTTATGGCTACACCTTC. Its translation is CASSPRGTGGGYGYTF.

The rearrangement uses TRBV6-5 and TRBJ1-2; D is ambiguous. This CDR3 has 13 residues. CDR1 is MNHEY, CDR2 SVGAGI, per germline. V shed 0 bases and J shed 1 base, with 3 bases lying between them. The CDR3 region has the DNA TGTGCCAGCAGTTACTCGAGTAACTATGGCTACACCTTC. It is translated as CASSYSSNYGYTF.

The rearrangement uses TRBV4-1 and TRBJ2-1; TRBD1 matches 7 bases. Germline V gene sequence: CDR1 MGHRA, CDR2 YSYEKL. After removal of 1 base from V and 2 bases from J, the junction contained 8 bases not matched to a gene. The CDR3 has 17 amino acids. CDR3 sequence: CASSQGFRDSPYNEQFF. CDR3 nucleotide sequence: TGCGCCAGCAGCCAAGGATTCCGGGACAGCCCCTACAATGAGCAGTTCTTC.

The chain recombines TRBV10-2 with TRBJ2-2, with 9 positions matching TRBD2. The CDR3 contains 14 residues. Germline V gene sequence: CDR1 WSHSY, CDR2 SAAADI. V dropped 8 bases and J dropped 4; count of bases not matched to a gene: 5. The CDR3 DNA sequence: TGCGCCAGCCGAGCGCGGGGGGGCACCGGGGAGCTGTTTTTT. Its protein product is CASRARGGTGELFF.

This chain uses TRBV12-3 or TRBV12-4 with TRBJ1-5; tentative D call: TRBD1 (6 bases). The length of the CDR3 is 13 residues. V lost 8 bases, J lost 7 bases, and 15 bases lay in between. Written as DNA, the CDR3 is TGTGCCAGCTCCTGGGGGGGCGGGCAGCCCCAGCATTTT. This sequence encodes CASSWGGGQPQHF.

The rearrangement uses TRBV7-9 and TRBJ2-2; the D gene could be TRBD1 or TRBD2 (5 bases each). Trimming removed 8 bases at V and 0 bases at J, with 10 bases between. Germline CDR1 SEHNR, CDR2 FQNEAQ (reference sequence). The CDR3 totals 14 residues. In DNA, the CDR3 is TGTGCCAGCTTATTGGGGGCGAACACCGGGGAGCTGTTTTTT. This encodes CASLLGANTGELFF.

V and J are TRBV11-2 and TRBJ1-4, with 12 bases lining up with TRBD1. J was trimmed by 7 bases and V by 4 bases; bases with no gene match: 13. Germline V CDR1 and CDR2: SGHAT, FQNNGV. The CDR3 sequence is 18 residues long. CDR3 in DNA: TGTGCCAGCAGCTCACTACCGGGACAGGGGGCAATAGGTGAAAAACTGTTTTTT. Protein: CASSSLPGQGAIGEKLFF.